This TCR beta chain is drawn from a study of T cell repertoires in cytomegalovirus infection. Study summary: Both CMV infection and a matching HLA type were indicated by public TCR beta signatures. Points from the study as a whole: Dominant in the ex vivo response were TCR beta clonotypes restricted by HLA-C and specific for CMV. Accumulated public TCR beta family frequency recognized individuals carrying CMV together with the relevant HLA.

Comment on this clonotype: Its target is unknown.

Germline CDR1 MNHNY, CDR2 SVGAGI (reference sequence). Trimming cost V 5 bases and J 3 bases; bases outside gene matches: 9. The CDR3 contains 15 residues. A single record per CDR3 protein comes from TCRdb applying MiXCR to the reads. The sample holds about 110,000 distinct CDR3 sequences, about 9.4% seen once. The TCR comes from a human donor in good health (CMV status not recorded). Some clones in this sample may be carry-over from other donors' samples. Sequenced input: PBMCs, sequenced either directly or after in vitro stimulation (not recorded which). The chain uses TRBV6-6 and TRBJ2-7; 8 nucleotides match TRBD1. The CDR3 region is CASSPGQVSLYEQYV. The CDR3 DNA follows: TGTGCCAGCAGTCCGGGACAGGTGTCACTCTACGAGCAGTACGTC.